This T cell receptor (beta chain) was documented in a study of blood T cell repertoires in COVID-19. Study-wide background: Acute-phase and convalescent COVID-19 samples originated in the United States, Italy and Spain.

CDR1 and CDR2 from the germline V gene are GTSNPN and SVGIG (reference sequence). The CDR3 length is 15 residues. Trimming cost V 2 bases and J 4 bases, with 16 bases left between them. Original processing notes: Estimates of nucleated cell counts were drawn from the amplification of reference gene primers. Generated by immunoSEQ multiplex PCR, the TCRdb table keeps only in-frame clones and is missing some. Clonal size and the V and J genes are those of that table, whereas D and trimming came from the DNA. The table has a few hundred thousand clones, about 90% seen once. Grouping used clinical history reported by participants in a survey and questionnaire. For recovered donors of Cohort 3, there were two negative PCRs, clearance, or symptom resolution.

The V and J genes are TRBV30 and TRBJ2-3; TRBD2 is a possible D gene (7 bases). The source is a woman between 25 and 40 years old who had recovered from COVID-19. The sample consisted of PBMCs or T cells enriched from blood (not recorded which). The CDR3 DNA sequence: TGTGCCTGGAGTAGGGGGGGGCGATCCTCAGATACGCAGTATTTT. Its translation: CAWSRGGRSSDTQYF.